The 23 T cell receptor beta chains below come from one sample, sequenced in a study of T cells in Graves' hyperthyroidism and ophthalmopathy. From RNA transcripts, TCR beta CDR3 regions were amplified. Initially, a first-round RT-PCR of the TCR CDR3 employed the HTBI primer set. Using its own MiXCR run on the multiplex PCR reads, TCRdb lists one record per CDR3 protein. The repertoire has a few hundred thousand distinct CDR3 sequences, approximately 14% of them found once; the top ten carry less than 20%. Sequences were obtained from blood. The receptors here all came from a woman younger than 30 with Graves' hyperthyroidism.

This clonotype was found once. The V call is TRBV4-1, the J call TRBJ2-3; possible D gene TRBD2, 5 bases. Looked up from germline, CDR1 is MGHRA and CDR2 is YSYEKL. CDR3 length equals 16 residues. The V end was cut by 1 base, the J end by 0 bases, with 11 bases between. CDR3 sequence: CASSQVSLASTDTQYF. In DNA form, the CDR3 reads TGCGCCAGCAGCCAAGTGTCCCTAGCTAGCACAGATACGCAGTATTTT.

This clonotype has at least ten counts. The gene calls are TRBV18 and TRBJ2-1, with D tentatively TRBD2 (5 bases). Germline assignment: CDR1 KGHSH and CDR2 LQKENI. The CDR3 is made up of 14 amino acids. The ends were cut back, 6 bases at V and 7 bases at J, with 16 bases in the middle. In DNA, the CDR3 is TGTGCCAGCTCTCCTAGTCTCACGGGGAATGAGCAGTTCTTC. It specifies CASSPSLTGNEQFF.

The chain combines TRBV9 with TRBJ2-1; no firm D call. There are 13 residues in the CDR3. V was clipped by 0 bases and J by 8 bases, with 9 bases between them. CDR1 and CDR2 (germline): SGDLS, YYNGEE. CDR3 DNA: TGTGCCAGCAGCGTAGACCCAGACGATGAGCAGTTCTTC. It encodes CASSVDPDDEQFF.

The chain joins TRBV19 to TRBJ1-1; TRBD1 aligns across 8 bases. V shed 3 bases, J shed 10 bases, and the junction held 4 bases outside the gene matches. This CDR3 comprises 12 residues. Germline CDR1 and CDR2: LNHDA and SQIVND (reference sequence). CDR3 protein: CASSIGQGPAFF. CDR3 bases: TGTGCCAGTAGTATCGGACAGGGACCAGCTTTCTTT.

The J gene is TRBJ1-3, the V gene TRBV29-1; D gene unclear. The germline V gene encodes CDR1 SQVTM and CDR2 ANQGSEA. The V end was cut by 5 bases, the J end by 0 bases, with 8 bases between. This CDR3 is built from 13 residues. The CDR3 DNA reads as TGCAGCGTTCGCCAGAGCTCTGGAAACACCATATATTTT. This translates into CSVRQSSGNTIYF.

This clonotype was counted ten times or more. J is TRBJ1-2 and V is TRBV9; 7 bases are a match to TRBD1. CDR3 length: 15 residues. In germline, CDR1 is SGDLS, CDR2 YYNGEE. The junction had 10 bases not matched to a gene; V was cut back by 6 bases and J by 2 bases. CDR3 sequence reads: CASTETGTDNYGYTF. CDR3 in DNA: TGTGCCAGCACCGAAACCGGGACAGACAACTATGGCTACACCTTC.

This chain links TRBV7-9 with TRBJ2-4, with D maybe TRBD1 (6 bases). Between the trimmed V and J ends, which lost 2 bases and 0 bases, there was a span of 14 bases. The germline V gene has CDR1 SEHNR and CDR2 FQNEAQ (reference sequence). CDR3 length: 17 amino acids. The CDR3 DNA reads as TGTGCCAGCAGCTTATCCCGGACAGCCGGAGCCAAAAACATTCAGTACTTC. Encoded protein: CASSLSRTAGAKNIQYF.

This clonotype was detected only once. This rearrangement joins TRBV7-2 to TRBJ2-7; D gene uncertain. The CDR3 is 13 residues long. Germline CDR1 is SGHTA and CDR2 is FQGNSA. V was trimmed by 5 bases and J by 1 base, leaving 9 bases between them. The CDR3 nucleotides are TGTGCCAGCAGCCCAGTCGCTTCCTACGAGCAGTACTTC. Translating it yields CASSPVASYEQYF.

The table lists this clonotype with a few counts. The chain is built from TRBV5-1 and TRBJ2-5; 9 bases agree with TRBD1. CDR1 and CDR2 (germline): SGHRS, YFSETQ. The CDR3 consists of 15 residues. Trimming cost V 2 bases and J 5 bases; bases outside gene matches: 7. The CDR3: CASSLQGASAETQYF. The CDR3 nucleotides are TGCGCCAGCAGCTTACAGGGGGCTTCTGCGGAGACCCAGTACTTC.

The sample holds many counts of this clonotype. The chain uses TRBV11-2 and TRBJ2-7; 7 nucleotides agree with TRBD1. The V and J ends lost 0 bases and 0 bases, in that order; junction bases with no gene match: 5. This CDR3 has 16 amino acids. The V gene's germline CDR1 is SGHAT and CDR2 FQNNGV. The CDR3, as DNA: TGTGCCAGCAGCTTAGAAGGTAACAGGGGCTCCTACGAGCAGTACTTC. Translated: CASSLEGNRGSYEQYF.

There are many counts of this clonotype. The chain recombines TRBV19 with TRBJ1-6; D possibly corresponds to TRBD1 (5 bases). The CDR3 loop spans 15 amino acids. Trimming took 9 bases from V and 7 from J, leaving 19 bases between them. Germline V lookup: CDR1 LNHDA, CDR2 SQIVND (reference sequence). The CDR3 is CASSGSGRRNSPLHF. CDR3 in DNA: TGTGCCAGCTCCGGATCGGGACGGAGAAATTCACCCCTCCACTTT.

The sample holds many counts of this clonotype. This chain uses TRBV11-1 with TRBJ2-1; D is perhaps TRBD1 or TRBD2 (5 bases each). V lost 5 bases and J lost 1, with 18 bases in between. The CDR3 extends over 17 amino acids. CDR1 and CDR2 (germline): SGHAT, FQDESV (reference sequence). The CDR3 coding sequence is TGTGCCAGCAGCCGAAAGGGGAGTGTCGGATCCTACAATGAGCAGTTCTTC. This translates into CASSRKGSVGSYNEQFF.

This clonotype was seen at least ten times. The rearrangement links TRBV19 to TRBJ1-1, with unresolved D. The CDR3 has 15 amino acids. Trimming removed 3 bases at V and 0 bases at J, with 11 bases between. CDR1 and CDR2 from the germline V gene are LNHDA and SQIVND (reference sequence). For the CDR3, the DNA is TGTGCCAGTAGTATCCCACATCATATGAACACTGAAGCTTTCTTT. Amino acid sequence: CASSIPHHMNTEAFF.

The J gene is TRBJ1-1, the V gene TRBV7-8, with D perhaps TRBD1 (6 bases). The CDR3 runs 15 residues. Germline V gene sequence: CDR1 SGHVS, CDR2 FQNEAQ. Trimming took 5 bases from V and 8 from J, leaving 21 bases between them. CDR3 region: CASSQQGGRGEEAFF. Written as DNA, the CDR3 is TGTGCCAGCAGCCAACAGGGCGGCAGGGGAGAGGAAGCTTTCTTT.

The rearrangement links TRBV5-4 to TRBJ2-1; TRBD2 is a possible D gene (5 bases). Looked up from germline, CDR1 is SGHNT and CDR2 is YYREEE (reference sequence). V lost 4 bases and J 0 bases, leaving 17 bases between the germline ends. The CDR3 is 17 residues long. This chain's CDR3 is CASSRNLLAGSYNEQFF. The CDR3 nucleotides read TGTGCCAGCAGCCGCAACTTACTGGCGGGCTCCTACAATGAGCAGTTCTTC.

This clonotype was seen repeatedly, ten times or more. The J gene is TRBJ1-2, the V gene TRBV3-1; D perhaps matches TRBD1 (5 bases). V was cut by 1 base and J by 7 bases, with 10 bases left in between. The CDR3 totals 13 residues. Germline CDR1 is LGHDT and CDR2 is YNNKEL (reference sequence). This CDR3 reads CASSQGQGFGYTF. CDR3 bases: TGTGCCAGCAGCCAAGGGCAGGGCTTTGGCTACACCTTC.

The chain recombines TRBV29-1 with TRBJ1-2; 9 positions agree with TRBD1. V lost 7 bases and J lost 4; bases outside the gene matches: 7. Per the germline V gene, CDR1 is SQVTM and CDR2 is ANQGSEA. The CDR3 consists of 13 residues. For the CDR3, the DNA is TGCAGCGCCGGGACAGGGCATTCCTATGGCTACACCTTC. This translates into CSAGTGHSYGYTF.

This clonotype was detected ten times or more. The rearrangement uses TRBV6-5 and TRBJ1-1, with a possible D match to TRBD1 (5 bases). Germline assignment: CDR1 MNHEY and CDR2 SVGAGI. CDR3 length: 15 residues. Trimming stripped 2 bases from V and 4 bases from J, with 14 bases between. The CDR3 reads CASSYRGTRFTEAFF. In DNA form, the CDR3 reads TGTGCCAGCAGTTACCGCGGGACCCGGTTCACTGAAGCTTTCTTT.

This clonotype was found many times. V and J are TRBV29-1 and TRBJ2-5, with TRBD1 identical over 11 bases. Losses at the gene ends were 2 bases for V and 3 bases for J; bases not matched to a gene: 8. This CDR3 contains 16 residues. The V gene's germline CDR1 is SQVTM and CDR2 ANQGSEA. The CDR3 DNA is TGCAGCGTTGAACCCCCGGACAGGGGGCTCGAAGAGACCCAGTACTTC. Translation: CSVEPPDRGLEETQYF.

In this sample, this clonotype turned up many times. The chain carries TRBV10-3 and TRBJ1-2; D ambiguous. The ends were cut back, 7 bases at V and 0 bases at J, with 15 bases in the middle. Germline values: CDR1 ENHRY, CDR2 SYGVKD. There are 15 residues in the CDR3. The CDR3 DNA follows: TGTGCCATCAATCCGGGCCCTTCGTCTAACTATGGCTACACCTTC. Residues: CAINPGPSSNYGYTF.

CDR3 nucleotides: TGTGCCACCAGCAGAGAGGTGGGGCAGGGGATTTCACCCCTCCACTTT. Its translation is CATSREVGQGISPLHF. This sequence joins TRBV15 and TRBJ1-6, with a possible D match to TRBD1 (6 bases). The germline gives CDR1 LNHNV, CDR2 YYDKDF (reference sequence). This CDR3 has 16 residues. The V gene lost 0 bases and the J gene lost 9 bases, with 15 bases spanning the gap.

This clonotype occurred many times. The V and J genes are TRBV11-2 and TRBJ2-2; 7 positions match TRBD1. The germline V gene has CDR1 SGHAT and CDR2 FQNNGV. V lost 3 bases, J lost 3 bases, and 1 base stayed unmatched. The CDR3 is 14 residues long. CDR3: CASSFTGDTGELFF. CDR3 bases: TGTGCCAGCAGCTTCACAGGGGACACCGGGGAGCTGTTTTTT.

V is TRBV7-6 and J is TRBJ2-1; TRBD2 matches at 7 bases. Germline CDR1 reads SGHVS; CDR2 reads FNYEAQ. The CDR3 loop spans 15 amino acids. The V segment lost 2 bases and the J segment 9 bases; nucleotides outside the gene matches: 10. The CDR3 DNA reads as TGTGCCAGCAGCTTAATCCAGGGCGGGAGACTTGAGCAGTTCTTC. Translating it yields CASSLIQGGRLEQFF.